The T cell receptor beta chain under discussion was sequenced for a study of blood T cell repertoires in COVID-19. The wider study: Researchers got acute and convalescent COVID-19 samples from the United States, Italy and Spain. Nucleic acid was either cDNA or gDNA, and it came from T cells, B-cell-depleted T cells, or PBMCs.

Trimming cost V 0 bases and J 5 bases, with 8 bases left between them. This CDR3 spans 14 amino acids. CDR1 SGDLS and CDR2 YYNGEE come from the germline V gene. Method: immunoSEQ multiplex PCR; TCRdb's copy keeps in-frame clones and lacks some. The table includes 250,000 to 300,000 clones, roughly 85% detected once. The TCR sequence derives from a man aged 45-65 years with active or convalescent COVID-19. V and J are TRBV9 and TRBJ2-2; TRBD2 might be the D (6 bases). The specimen was peripheral blood. The CDR3 loop is CASSVARGTGELFF. CDR3 sequence (DNA): TGTGCCAGCAGCGTAGCTCGGGGGACCGGGGAGCTGTTTTTT.